Following are 16 T cell receptor beta chains from one sample sequenced in a study of blood T cell repertoires in COVID-19. Some clones are missing from TCRdb's copy, which holds only in-frame ones; the method was immunoSEQ multiplex PCR. The table has under 200,000 clones, around 90% seen once. Sequenced: peripheral blood. These receptors were obtained from a man aged 50-59 years with acute or convalescent COVID-19.

V and J are TRBV19 and TRBJ1-1, with TRBD1 matching 8 bases. The V and J ends lost 8 bases and 3 bases, in that order; junction bases with no gene match: 8. CDR3 length: 14 amino acids. Germline CDR1 is LNHDA and CDR2 is SQIVND (reference sequence). CDR3 DNA: TGTGCCAGTTTGTTGGGACAGGCACACACTGAAGCTTTCTTT. This encodes CASLLGQAHTEAFF.

V gene TRBV5-4 combines with J gene TRBJ1-2; D is uncertain. The ends were cut back, 4 bases at V and 1 base at J, with 11 bases in the middle. The CDR3 length is 14 residues. CDR1 and CDR2 (germline): SGHNT, YYREEE (reference sequence). The CDR3 nucleotides are TGTGCCAGCAGCCCCGCGGGAATTAACTATGGCTACACCTTC. Its translation: CASSPAGINYGYTF.

The V call is TRBV2, the J call TRBJ2-5; TRBD1 matches at 9 bases. The germline V gene encodes CDR1 SNHLY and CDR2 FYNNEI. V gave up 6 bases and J gave up 2 bases; unmatched junction bases: 4. This CDR3 contains 14 residues. CDR3 nucleotide sequence: TGTGCCAGCAGCGGACAGGGGCTGCAAGAGACCCAGTACTTC. It codes for CASSGQGLQETQYF.

This chain joins TRBV28 and TRBJ1-1; 7 nucleotides line up with TRBD1. This CDR3 is built from 14 residues. Germline trimming cut 3 bases from V and 1 base from J; bases unmatched to any gene: 2. Germline loops: CDR1 MDHEN, CDR2 SYDVKM. Written as DNA, the CDR3 is TGTGCCAGCAGTTTGGCAGGGGGGAACACTGAAGCTTTCTTT. As protein: CASSLAGGNTEAFF.

V and J are TRBV13 and TRBJ2-1; 7 positions agree with TRBD1. The CDR3 length is 15 residues. The V gene end was trimmed by 2 bases and the J gene end by 7 bases; junction bases not matched to a gene: 8. From germline, CDR1 is PRHDT and CDR2 FYEKMQ (reference sequence). DNA of the CDR3: TGTGCCAGCAGCTTAAGAGGGGGCGAGGTGAATGAGCAGTTCTTC. Amino acids: CASSLRGGEVNEQFF.

This chain links TRBV4-3 with TRBJ2-3; 7 bases fit TRBD1. This CDR3 region has 15 residues. V shed 1 base and J 3 bases; nucleotides not matched to a gene: 4. Germline CDR1 and CDR2: LGHNA and YSLEER. CDR3: CASSQVGQSTDTQYF. CDR3 sequence (DNA): TGCGCCAGCAGCCAAGTGGGACAGTCAACAGATACGCAGTATTTT.

This chain joins TRBV5-1 and TRBJ2-1; the match to TRBD2 covers 11 bases. Trimming cost V 4 bases and J 7 bases; bases outside gene matches: 7. CDR1 is SGHRS and CDR2 is YFSETQ in the germline V gene. This CDR3 contains 15 residues. CDR3 DNA sequence: TGCGCCAGCAGCCTACTAGCGGGAGTGGGTAATGAGCAGTTCTTC. Amino acid sequence: CASSLLAGVGNEQFF.

The CDR3 sequence is CASSLQGSRYGYTF. DNA for the CDR3: TGTGCCAGCAGTTTACAGGGGAGTAGGTATGGCTACACCTTC. V usage is TRBV28 and J usage is TRBJ1-2; perhaps TRBD1 as D (6 bases). The germline V gene encodes CDR1 MDHEN and CDR2 SYDVKM. The CDR3 is 14 residues long. Trimming took off 2 bases at V and 5 bases at J, with 12 bases between the two ends.

The rearrangement joins TRBV5-1 to TRBJ2-3; TRBD2 aligns across 13 bases. The trim removed 4 bases at V and 6 bases at J, leaving 11 bases unmatched. This CDR3 has 17 residues. The germline V gene encodes CDR1 SGHRS and CDR2 YFSETQ. The CDR3 is CASSGGLAGLRGDTQYF. The CDR3 DNA follows: TGCGCCAGCAGCGGGGGACTAGCGGGACTTCGCGGGGATACGCAGTATTTT.

This chain joins TRBV6-5 and TRBJ1-2, with D tentatively TRBD1 (5 bases). This CDR3 region has 15 residues. V lost 2 bases, J lost 2 bases, and 12 bases lay in between. Germline V gene lookup returns CDR1 MNHEY and CDR2 SVGAGI. CDR3 protein: CASSYVGDFNYGYTF. DNA of the CDR3: TGTGCCAGCAGTTACGTGGGGGACTTCAACTATGGCTACACCTTC.

This chain's CDR3 is CASSPTMGGRDEQFF. The CDR3 DNA is TGTGCCAGCAGCCCCACCATGGGGGGGCGAGATGAGCAGTTCTTC. The V gene is TRBV9, the J gene TRBJ2-1, with a possible D match to TRBD2 (7 bases). The germline CDR1 and CDR2 sequences are SGDLS and YYNGEE. The CDR3 sequence is 15 residues long. Trimming pared 4 bases from V and 8 bases from J, leaving 19 bases between.

The J gene is TRBJ1-6, the V gene TRBV10-2, with a tentative D call TRBD1 (6 bases). The CDR3 spans 15 residues. The ends were cut back, 8 bases at V and 5 bases at J, with 16 bases in the middle. Germline-derived CDR1 and CDR2 are WSHSY and SAAADI. CDR3 loop: CASVEGGNNNSPLHF. The CDR3 nucleotides are TGCGCCAGCGTAGAGGGGGGGAACAATAATTCACCCCTCCACTTT.

The chain uses TRBV28 and TRBJ1-1; 7 bases match TRBD1. Looked up from germline, CDR1 is MDHEN and CDR2 is SYDVKM. V gave up 5 bases and J gave up 5 bases; unmatched junction bases: 8. The CDR3 is made up of 14 amino acids. The CDR3 spells CASSLRAGGTEAFF. DNA of the CDR3: TGTGCCAGCAGTCTCCGGGCAGGGGGAACTGAAGCTTTCTTT.

The gene calls are TRBV7-3 and TRBJ2-1, with D maybe TRBD2 (5 bases). The germline V gene encodes CDR1 SGHTA and CDR2 FQGTGA. The CDR3 contains 16 residues. V dropped 5 bases and J dropped 6 bases, with 20 bases sitting between them. The chain's CDR3 is CASSPPGIRKRNEQFF. In DNA, the CDR3 is TGTGCCAGCAGCCCCCCCGGGATTAGAAAACGCAATGAGCAGTTCTTC.

The chain employs TRBV11-2 and TRBJ1-5; D call uncertain. V dropped 2 bases and J dropped 0 bases, with 8 bases sitting between them. CDR3 length: 15 residues. Germline V gene data show CDR1 as SGHAT and CDR2 as FQNNGV. CDR3 nucleotide sequence: TGTGCCAGCAGCTTATCAGTGTATAGCAATCAGCCCCAGCATTTT. Amino acid sequence: CASSLSVYSNQPQHF.

The table lists this clone with a count of one. J is TRBJ2-4 and V is TRBV15, with D tentatively TRBD1 (5 bases). The CDR3 sequence is 15 residues long. Germline assignment: CDR1 LNHNV and CDR2 YYDKDF (reference sequence). The germline V and J ends were trimmed by 6 bases and 3 bases, with 15 bases remaining between them. DNA of the CDR3: TGTGCCACCAGGCGGTCAGGGTTCGACAAAAACATTCAGTACTTC. Translating it yields CATRRSGFDKNIQYF.